Listed below are T cell receptor beta chains from one sample, sequenced in a study of shared clonotypes between healthy human individuals. Repertoires were generated with immunoSEQ multiplex PCR, while TCRdb's copy carries only in-frame clones and drops some. The table records around 580,000 clones, nearly 98% of them present only once. The sequencing input was naive CD8+ T cells sorted from blood. The receptors were gathered from a man aged 25 to 45 in good health. Each CDR3 is given with its conserved first and last residue. Fields, in order: clone size, V gene, J gene, D gene, CDR3 protein, CDR3 DNA. D genes are given only for firm matches. Rows give clone size only sometimes, using once, few, many, or a class for an expanded clone.

clone_size: .; v_call: TRBV27; j_call: TRBJ2-1; d_call: TRBD2; cdr3_aa: CASSLYPLAGGPEYEQFF; cdr3_nt: TGTGCCAGCAGTTTATATCCCTTGGCGGGAGGCCCGGAGTATGAGCAGTTCTTC
clone_size: once; v_call: TRBV5-1; j_call: TRBJ2-1; d_call: .; cdr3_aa: CASRKQEYNEQFF; cdr3_nt: TGCGCCAGCAGAAAGCAGGAATACAATGAGCAGTTCTTC
clone_size: .; v_call: TRBV7-9; j_call: TRBJ2-7; d_call: .; cdr3_aa: CASSLPGGGYSYEQYF; cdr3_nt: TGTGCCAGCAGCCTCCCGGGTGGGGGCTACTCCTACGAGCAGTACTTC
clone_size: .; v_call: TRBV7-9; j_call: TRBJ2-2; d_call: .; cdr3_aa: CASSLVDVPGELFF; cdr3_nt: TGTGCCAGCAGCTTGGTCGACGTCCCCGGGGAGCTGTTTTTT
clone_size: .; v_call: TRBV19; j_call: TRBJ2-2; d_call: TRBD2; cdr3_aa: CASSLGLAGTSGELFF; cdr3_nt: TGTGCCAGTAGTTTGGGACTAGCGGGAACGTCGGGGGAGCTGTTTTTT
clone_size: .; v_call: TRBV19; j_call: TRBJ1-5; d_call: TRBD1; cdr3_aa: CASSRPGQGYLSNQPQHF; cdr3_nt: TGTGCCAGTAGTAGACCGGGACAGGGTTACCTTAGCAATCAGCCCCAGCATTTT
clone_size: .; v_call: TRBV4-3; j_call: TRBJ2-7; d_call: .; cdr3_aa: CASSPRKGYEQYF; cdr3_nt: TGCGCCAGCAGCCCGAGGAAGGGTTACGAGCAGTACTTC
clone_size: .; v_call: TRBV5-1; j_call: TRBJ1-1; d_call: TRBD1; cdr3_aa: CASSLWTGNTEAFF; cdr3_nt: TGCGCCAGCAGCTTATGGACAGGGAACACTGAAGCTTTCTTT
clone_size: .; v_call: TRBV29-1; j_call: TRBJ2-3; d_call: TRBD2; cdr3_aa: CSVPGMGLAGRDTQYF; cdr3_nt: TGCAGCGTCCCCGGCATGGGACTAGCGGGGAGAGATACGCAGTATTTT
clone_size: .; v_call: TRBV27; j_call: TRBJ2-3; d_call: .; cdr3_aa: CASSLQQLSTDTQYF; cdr3_nt: TGTGCCAGCAGTTTACAGCAGCTCAGCACAGATACGCAGTATTTT
clone_size: .; v_call: TRBV7-7; j_call: TRBJ2-1; d_call: TRBD2; cdr3_aa: CASSPGLGPFLEQFF; cdr3_nt: TGTGCTAGCAGCCCCGGACTAGGACCGTTCTTGGAGCAGTTCTTC
clone_size: few; v_call: TRBV4-3; j_call: TRBJ2-2; d_call: .; cdr3_aa: CASSQDRSRGELFF; cdr3_nt: TGCGCCAGCAGCCAAGACCGTAGCCGCGGGGAGCTGTTTTTT
clone_size: .; v_call: TRBV10-2; j_call: TRBJ1-1; d_call: TRBD1; cdr3_aa: CASSESADWDSMNTEAFF; cdr3_nt: TGCGCCAGCAGTGAGTCGGCCGATTGGGACAGCATGAACACTGAAGCTTTCTTT
clone_size: .; v_call: TRBV30; j_call: TRBJ1-1; d_call: .; cdr3_aa: CAWEITGGGTEAFF; cdr3_nt: TGTGCCTGGGAGATCACCGGGGGGGGCACTGAAGCTTTCTTT
clone_size: once; v_call: TRBV19; j_call: TRBJ2-7; d_call: .; cdr3_aa: CASSSYRDGFYEQYF; cdr3_nt: TGTGCCAGTAGTAGCTACCGGGACGGTTTCTACGAGCAGTACTTC
clone_size: .; v_call: TRBV10-2; j_call: TRBJ2-1; d_call: TRBD2; cdr3_aa: CASMPSGGNPGGQFF; cdr3_nt: TGCGCCAGCATGCCTAGCGGAGGCAACCCTGGTGGGCAGTTCTTC
clone_size: .; v_call: TRBV5-1; j_call: TRBJ1-1; d_call: .; cdr3_aa: CASSFSFEAFF; cdr3_nt: TGCGCCAGCAGCTTTTCTTTTGAAGCTTTCTTT
clone_size: .; v_call: TRBV5-6; j_call: TRBJ1-5; d_call: .; cdr3_aa: CASSLSYSNQPQHF; cdr3_nt: TGTGCCAGCAGCTTAAGTTATAGCAATCAGCCCCAGCATTTT
clone_size: .; v_call: TRBV19; j_call: TRBJ2-7; d_call: .; cdr3_aa: CASSPLPGTHSEIEQYF; cdr3_nt: TGTGCCAGTAGTCCCCTCCCAGGGACCCACAGCGAAATCGAGCAGTACTTC
clone_size: .; v_call: TRBV11-3; j_call: TRBJ2-1; d_call: .; cdr3_aa: CASSLDSYNEQFF; cdr3_nt: TGTGCCAGCAGCTTAGATTCCTACAATGAGCAGTTCTTC
clone_size: once; v_call: TRBV13; j_call: TRBJ1-5; d_call: .; cdr3_aa: CASSFHGKGGNQPQHF; cdr3_nt: TGTGCCAGCAGCTTTCATGGTAAAGGTGGCAATCAGCCCCAGCATTTT
clone_size: once; v_call: TRBV4-1; j_call: TRBJ1-1; d_call: .; cdr3_aa: CASSQETGLNTEAFF; cdr3_nt: TGCGCCAGCAGCCAAGAGACAGGCCTGAACACTGAAGCTTTCTTT
clone_size: .; v_call: TRBV5-1; j_call: TRBJ2-7; d_call: .; cdr3_aa: CASSFNVDEQYF; cdr3_nt: TGCGCCAGCAGCTTCAACGTCGACGAGCAGTACTTC
clone_size: .; v_call: TRBV5-6; j_call: TRBJ2-4; d_call: TRBD1; cdr3_aa: CATKQGAKNIQYF; cdr3_nt: TGTGCCACCAAACAGGGGGCCAAAAACATTCAGTACTTC
clone_size: .; v_call: TRBV6-5; j_call: TRBJ2-2; d_call: .; cdr3_aa: CAAARASGELFF; cdr3_nt: TGTGCCGCCGCCAGGGCGTCCGGGGAGCTGTTTTTT
clone_size: .; v_call: TRBV20-1; j_call: TRBJ1-1; d_call: .; cdr3_aa: CSARVDEAFF; cdr3_nt: TGCAGTGCTAGAGTTGATGAAGCTTTCTTT
clone_size: .; v_call: TRBV29-1; j_call: TRBJ2-1; d_call: TRBD2; cdr3_aa: CSVELAGGSYNEQFF; cdr3_nt: TGCAGCGTTGAACTAGCGGGAGGTTCCTACAATGAGCAGTTCTTC
clone_size: few; v_call: TRBV7-9; j_call: TRBJ2-1; d_call: TRBD1; cdr3_aa: CASSTNRDRVFDEQFF; cdr3_nt: TGTGCCAGCAGCACCAACCGGGACAGGGTGTTCGATGAGCAGTTCTTC